This T cell receptor beta chain is from a study of cytomegalovirus exposure and HLA in healthy donors (dated 2017 in TCRdb). A note on the overall study: In an earlier analysis of 450 to 750 of the donors, 276 Gb of sequence data and 90 million to 130 million unique TCR beta sequences from 180 million or so T cells were reported. Roughly 290 gigabases of sequencing data and around 80 million unique TCR sequences made up an early release that covered 640 HLA-typed donors. Among the roughly 400 genotyped donors, about 85% belonged to the genetic ancestry cluster associated with self-reported Caucasian donors. The study aimed to test whether signatures of past pathogen exposure could be identified by cataloging public T cell receptors. The study used immunosequencing to profile the T cell repertoires of 666 subjects and linked those repertoires to cytomegalovirus serostatus. A separate validation cohort of roughly 120 different subjects was used in addition to the roughly 700-subject first cohort. The study combined high-throughput TCR immunosequencing, statistical association of individual TCRs with disease status, and machine learning to predict cytomegalovirus infection status. A later analysis re-examined previously published TCR beta repertoires from several hundred donors and added high-resolution HLA genotyping to investigate patterns of TCR occurrence. In the later analysis, no new phenotypic data were used to find candidate immune exposures; instead, reliance was placed on TCR beta sequences and their occurrence across donors. An earlier analysis of more than 450 of the donors used high-throughput TCR beta sequencing to judge whether each TCR beta V gene segment behaved as functional or pseudogenic. Donor age, sex, ethnicity and CMV serostatus were compiled alongside the repertoire data. A later genetic analysis took genome-wide SNP genotypes for about 65% of the roughly 670 donors and used that subset as a discovery cohort. Every discovery cohort repertoire had been produced on one sequencing platform. Both class I and class II loci were covered by HLA typing, at four-digit resolution. The number of typed donors differed by locus: about 629-630 for A, B, C, DRB1 and DQB1; approximately 530 for DQA1; approximately 600 for DPA1; and about 470 for DPB1. Four or five DR-DQ haplotypes were handled as single units for association and clustering because linkage in the cohort was strong. Among about 410 genotyped donors of the cohort, an average of around 240,000 unique TCR beta nucleotide sequences was sequenced per donor, of which roughly 17% were non-productive.

The cohort was made up of around 720 healthy bone marrow donors. At the time of sampling, every cohort member was nominally healthy, though immune exposures that went unrecorded were likely present. The donor tested CMV seropositive and was one of the 289 seropositive cohort members. A peripheral blood sample was provided by each donor, and peripheral blood mononuclear cells were used for TCR beta sequencing. Genomic DNA was extracted from the blood cell samples with the Qiagen DNeasy Blood Extraction Kit. The library was generated by the immunoSEQ multiplex PCR assay. The multiplex PCR relied on a mix of 60 forward primers for TCR Vbeta segments and 13 reverse primers for TCR Jbeta segments. The CDR3 region of rearranged TCR beta genes was amplified from genomic DNA by a multiplex PCR assay. Amplified TCR beta libraries were sequenced as 87-base-pair reads on the Illumina HiSeq System. Per the source publication's procedure: Across the 670 or so repertoires, a later analysis counted about 81 million unique TCR beta chains, 9 million to 14 million of which were shared by at least two donors. Raw reads were error-corrected and collapsed into unique sequences with a nearest-neighbor algorithm that merged closely related sequences to remove PCR and sequencing errors. V, D and J gene segments were assigned by aligning CDR3 sequences to IMGT reference sequences. For a sequence to be retained, a match of at least six nucleotides was required to both a V gene segment and a J gene segment. A rearrangement counted as productive if the CDR3 had no stop codons and remained in frame with V and J, and every other rearrangement counted as non-productive. CDR3 was defined by IMGT convention, running from the second conserved V-encoded cysteine to the conserved J-encoded phenylalanine. Sequences without an unambiguous match to a single V gene segment were excluded from the earlier analysis of about 640 of the donors. An earlier analysis of just under 600 of the donors called V segments functional above 56.7% productive rearrangements and segregating when the between-donor standard deviation exceeded 5%. To diagnose cytomegalovirus status from the catalog of TCR beta chain sequences, a statistical classification framework was built. V and J gene assignment, in a later analysis, came from comparing TCR nucleotide sequences with IMGT/GENE-DB human TR gene sequences. In a later analysis, CDR3 sequences and most-parsimonious VDJ recombination scenarios were assigned using the TCRdist pipeline. In a later analysis, each TCR beta chain was defined by its CDR3 amino acid sequence together with its V-gene family, and reads lacking a unique V-gene family were excluded. To address suspected cross-contamination and a sequencing artifact, a later analysis removed roughly 640 highly shared, low-generation-probability nucleotide sequences. In a later analysis, a clonal expansion index for each public chain was calculated from normalized within-repertoire ranks of inferred template counts. Generation probabilities in a later analysis came from a VDJ recombination model fitted to out-of-frame rearrangements, and those results were checked against IGoR. A later analysis scored TCR-TCR, TCR-HLA and TCR-CMV co-occurrence with hypergeometric tests, applying a repertoire-size bias correction to TCR pairs. False discovery rates were estimated in a later analysis by permuting HLA or CMV assignments 20 times. In a later analysis, co-occurring TCRs were grouped using DBSCAN, and TCRdist sequence similarity was added for clustering within HLA-allele-positive subsets. Co-occurrence clustering excluded repertoires with fewer than 30,000 or more than 120,000 public chains, plus five with anomalous nucleotide sharing. Sourced from immuneACCESS, this table was stored by TCRdb with only in-frame sequences that have V and J called. A share of the clones is absent; for the studies checked, an unresolved V gene accounts for under half, and the remainder has no known explanation. Clonal size and the V and J genes are those of that table, whereas D and trimming came from the DNA. In all, the sample holds roughly 72,000 clones, and 65% to 85% of those were seen once. Of the sample, 20% to 25% is held by the ten largest clones.

Remarks on this clone: Its antigen has not been determined. Base qualities are missing; no much larger clone stands one base away.

V is pared back by 4 bases and J by 2 bases, with 11 bases lying between the germline termini. From its cysteine to its phenylalanine, the CDR3 spans 14 amino acids. Here the CDR3 DNA is all that survives: 42 bases in frame from base 1. The germline V gene gives CDR1 as MNHNS and CDR2 as SASEGT. Study-wide findings and limitations: A further reported finding was that TCR beta sequences accurately predicted the HLA-A and HLA-B alleles for most subjects in the first cohort. The presence/absence analyses assumed that sequencing depth was roughly uniform across donors, and that assumption may not be true. A later analysis reported that several top co-occurrence clusters appeared linked to parvovirus B19, influenza, CMV and Epstein-Barr virus. Linkage disequilibrium might explain the correlated functional status among segregating V segments, but an unknown experimental factor could not be excluded. A later analysis found that most CMV-associated TCR beta chains appeared HLA-restricted, with HLA associations seemingly driven largely by CMV exposure. Because HLA typing was unavailable for some donors at each locus, only the typed subset was used in association tests. In a later analysis, the rate of TCR association differed among HLA loci, with DRB1 alleles having the most associated TCRs and HLA-C alleles having the fewest. In a later analysis, HLA-associated TCR beta chains showed more clonal expansion and lower generation probabilities than non-associated chains that were equally common. Because the 87-base-pair reads could not distinguish some IMGT-functional V segments, including TRBV6-2 and TRBV6-3, those segments were excluded. The sequencing pipeline was judged likely to have produced a cluster of highly shared sequence variants as a technical artifact. An association between a missense DCLRE1C variant and V-gene and J-gene trimming of TCR beta chains was found in a later genetic analysis and replicated in an independent cohort. In vitro tests confirmed that a few of the cytomegalovirus-associated TCR beta chains recognize cytomegalovirus antigens. CMV serostatus was the only immune exposure information available for the cohort. The study gave a list of about 160 TCR beta chains associated with cytomegalovirus. Specific HLA alleles were associated with over 15,000 TCR beta sequences at a false discovery rate of 0.05 in a later analysis. Assigning TCR associations to individual alleles was difficult when HLA alleles, especially DR and DQ, strongly co-occurred. In this cohort, only TCR beta chains were sequenced, and detectable features were limited by the absence of alpha or paired-chain data. According to the authors, the approach could potentially be generalized to other disease states and immunological phenotypes. Fewer than 20 rarely observed V segments, including chromosome 9 orphons, were excluded from the earlier analysis of about 610 of the donors because counts were too low. The classifier was reported to diagnose cytomegalovirus status with high specificity and sensitivity in both the original and validation cohorts. Broadly in line with IMGT annotations, most TCR beta V segments showed up in productive rearrangements about 87% or about 30% of the time in an earlier analysis of 450 to 750 of the donors. A later genetic analysis reported fewer N-insertions in productive TCRs among donors in an Asian-associated ancestry cluster than the roughly 700-donor mean. While some public TCRs were present in many individuals, most TCR sequences turned up only very rarely across donors.

This receptor was taken from a woman in her 40s in good health and CMV-seropositive. The sample taken for sequencing was PBMCs. Here the chain combines TRBV6-1 and TRBJ2-5; confidence is insufficient to name the D gene. CDR3 protein: CASSAHYSQETQYF. The nucleotide sequence is given as TGTGCCAGCAGTGCTCACTACTCACAAGAGACCCAGTACTTC.